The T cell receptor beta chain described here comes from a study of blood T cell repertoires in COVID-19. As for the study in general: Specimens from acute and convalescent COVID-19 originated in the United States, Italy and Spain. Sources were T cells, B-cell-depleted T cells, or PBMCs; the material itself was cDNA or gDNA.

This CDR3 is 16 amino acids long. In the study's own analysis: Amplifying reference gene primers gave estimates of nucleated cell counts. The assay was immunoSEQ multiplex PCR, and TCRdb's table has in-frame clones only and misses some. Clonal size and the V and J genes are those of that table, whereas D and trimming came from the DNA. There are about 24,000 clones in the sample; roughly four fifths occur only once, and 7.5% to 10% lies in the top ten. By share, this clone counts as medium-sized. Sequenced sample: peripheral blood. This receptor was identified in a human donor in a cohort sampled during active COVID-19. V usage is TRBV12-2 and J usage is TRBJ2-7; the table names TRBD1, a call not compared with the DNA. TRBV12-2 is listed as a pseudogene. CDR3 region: CASRLGGHGRSYEQYF. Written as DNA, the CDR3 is TGTGCAAGTCGCCTAGGGGGGCATGGCCGCTCCTACGAGCAGTACTTC.